This T cell receptor beta chain was observed in a study of T cells after yellow fever vaccination. CDR1 is SEHNR and CDR2 is FQNEAQ in the germline V gene (reference sequence). J lost 3 bases, V lost 5 bases, and 4 bases had no gene match. The CDR3 is 14 residues long. TCRdb processed the 5' RACE reads anew with MiXCR; each CDR3 protein has one entry. Of 300,000 or so distinct CDR3 sequences listed, around 7% were seen once; the top ten hold around 17%. This clonotype was counted a few times. Sequencing was performed on PBMCs, taken about 49 days after the first yellow fever vaccination. This rearrangement joins TRBV7-9 to TRBJ2-7; 10 bases agree with TRBD1. This sequence originates from a man between 18 and 35 years old who received the YFV17D yellow fever vaccine. CDR3 sequence (DNA): TGTGCCAGCAGCCAGGGACAGGGGAACTACGAGCAGTACGTC. Protein sequence: CASSQGQGNYEQYV.